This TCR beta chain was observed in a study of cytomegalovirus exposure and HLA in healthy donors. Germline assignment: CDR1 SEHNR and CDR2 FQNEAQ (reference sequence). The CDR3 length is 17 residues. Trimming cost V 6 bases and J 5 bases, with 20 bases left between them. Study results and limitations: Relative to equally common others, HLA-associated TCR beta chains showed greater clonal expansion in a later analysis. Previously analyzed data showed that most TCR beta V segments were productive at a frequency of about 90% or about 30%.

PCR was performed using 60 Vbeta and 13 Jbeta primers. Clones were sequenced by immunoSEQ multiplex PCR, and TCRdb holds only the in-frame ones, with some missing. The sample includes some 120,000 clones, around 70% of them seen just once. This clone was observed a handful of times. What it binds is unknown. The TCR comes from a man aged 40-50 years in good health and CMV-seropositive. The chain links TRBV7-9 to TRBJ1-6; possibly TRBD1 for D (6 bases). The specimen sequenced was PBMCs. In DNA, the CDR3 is TGTGCCAGCAGAGCTACAGCGGGGGGCTTGGATAATTCACCCCTCCACTTT. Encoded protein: CASRATAGGLDNSPLHF.